Listed below are T cell receptor beta chains from one sample, sequenced in a study of T cell repertoires in cytomegalovirus infection. These TCRs' antigens remain unknown. Each CDR3 protein is one row after TCRdb ran MiXCR on the reads. Among fewer than 1,000,000 distinct CDR3 sequences, around 30% were seen once, and the ten largest hold about 14%. The sequences come from cultured CD8+ T cells from PBMCs, collected from culture after CMV antigen stimulation. These receptors were taken from a human donor in good health (CMV status not recorded). Some clones in this sample may be carry-over from other donors' samples. The CDR3 runs from the conserved cysteine through the conserved F or W. The order of the fields is CDR3 DNA, CDR3 protein, clone size, V gene, D gene, J gene. A D gene is named only where the DNA matches it firmly. Some rows mark clone size as missing; the rest say once, few, many or name a class of expanded clone.

CDR3 DNA: TGCGCCAGCAGCCAAGAACCCACAGGGAATGAGCAGTTCTTC; CDR3 protein: CASSQEPTGNEQFF; clone size: NA; V gene: TRBV4-1; D gene: NA; J gene: TRBJ2-1
CDR3 DNA: TGTGCCAGCAGTTCGACAGGACATGAAAAACTGTTTTTT; CDR3 protein: CASSSTGHEKLFF; clone size: few; V gene: TRBV12-3/TRBV12-4; D gene: NA; J gene: TRBJ1-4
CDR3 DNA: TGTGCCAGCAGCTTCCCGCACGTCACCGGGACTAGCCACACCGGGGAGCTGTTTTTT; CDR3 protein: CASSFPHVTGTSHTGELFF; clone size: NA; V gene: TRBV7-6; D gene: TRBD2; J gene: TRBJ2-2
CDR3 DNA: TGTGCCAGCAGTACCGGACTTGGGAATTCACCCCTCCACTTT; CDR3 protein: CASSTGLGNSPLHF; clone size: NA; V gene: TRBV27; D gene: NA; J gene: TRBJ1-6
CDR3 DNA: TGTGCCAGCAGTTGGGACACCTCCTACGGGCAGTACTTC; CDR3 protein: CASSWDTSYGQYF; clone size: NA; V gene: TRBV27; D gene: NA; J gene: TRBJ2-7
CDR3 DNA: TGTGCCAGCAGTTTTGCCACAACAGGGTTCCCCTACAATGAGCAGTTCTTC; CDR3 protein: CASSFATTGFPYNEQFF; clone size: NA; V gene: TRBV27; D gene: NA; J gene: TRBJ2-1
CDR3 DNA: TGTGCCAGCAGTTATGAGCGGCGGACTCAAGAGACCCAGTACTTC; CDR3 protein: CASSYERRTQETQYF; clone size: NA; V gene: TRBV6-6; D gene: NA; J gene: TRBJ2-5
CDR3 DNA: TGTGCCACCAGCAGAGATTGGCTAGCGGGGGCTCAGGGTACGCAGTATTTT; CDR3 protein: CATSRDWLAGAQGTQYF; clone size: NA; V gene: TRBV15; D gene: TRBD2; J gene: TRBJ2-3
CDR3 DNA: TGTGCCAGCAGTGGGTTAGCGGGGGTACTTTCCTACAATGAGCAGTTCTTC; CDR3 protein: CASSGLAGVLSYNEQFF; clone size: NA; V gene: TRBV25-1; D gene: TRBD2; J gene: TRBJ2-1
CDR3 DNA: TGTGCCAGCAACGGACTAGCTGTGGAGACCCAGTACTTC; CDR3 protein: CASNGLAVETQYF; clone size: NA; V gene: TRBV2; D gene: TRBD2; J gene: TRBJ2-5
CDR3 DNA: TGTGCCAGTAGTATGTCCGGGGGGGCCTACAATGAGCAGTTCTTC; CDR3 protein: CASSMSGGAYNEQFF; clone size: NA; V gene: TRBV19; D gene: TRBD2; J gene: TRBJ2-1
CDR3 DNA: TGTGCCAGCAGCACCCGGACAGGGGGTGGGAAGACTGAAGCTTTCTTT; CDR3 protein: CASSTRTGGGKTEAFF; clone size: NA; V gene: TRBV9; D gene: TRBD1; J gene: TRBJ1-1
CDR3 DNA: TGCGCCAGCAGCGGGGGAATGGTCTACAATGAGCAGTTCTTC; CDR3 protein: CASSGGMVYNEQFF; clone size: NA; V gene: TRBV10-2; D gene: NA; J gene: TRBJ2-1
CDR3 DNA: TGCAGCGTGGTGGGAGGGATCTACAATGAGCAGTTCTTC; CDR3 protein: CSVVGGIYNEQFF; clone size: few; V gene: TRBV29-1; D gene: TRBD2; J gene: TRBJ2-1
CDR3 DNA: TGTGCCAGCAGCCGGACTAGCGGGGGGTCCGGGGAGACCCAGTACTTC; CDR3 protein: CASSRTSGGSGETQYF; clone size: NA; V gene: TRBV7-9; D gene: TRBD2; J gene: TRBJ2-5
CDR3 DNA: TGTGCCAGCAGTTACTCGTCACAGATTGAAGCTTTCTTT; CDR3 protein: CASSYSSQIEAFF; clone size: NA; V gene: TRBV6-5; D gene: NA; J gene: TRBJ1-1
CDR3 DNA: TGTGCCAGCAGTTTTTTGAACGGATTCTCTGGAAACACCATATATTTT; CDR3 protein: CASSFLNGFSGNTIYF; clone size: NA; V gene: TRBV6-5; D gene: NA; J gene: TRBJ1-3
CDR3 DNA: TGTGCCAGCAGCGGACGACAGGCCCGCTGGAATGAGCAGTTCTTC; CDR3 protein: CASSGRQARWNEQFF; clone size: NA; V gene: TRBV9; D gene: NA; J gene: TRBJ2-1
CDR3 DNA: TGTGCCAGCGGGGGGATGGTGGCCACAGATACGCAGTATTTT; CDR3 protein: CASGGMVATDTQYF; clone size: few; V gene: TRBV6-1; D gene: NA; J gene: TRBJ2-3
CDR3 DNA: TGTGCCAGCAGTTACTCGTTGGGGGGGGCCTACAATGAGCAGTTCTTC; CDR3 protein: CASSYSLGGAYNEQFF; clone size: few; V gene: TRBV6-5; D gene: TRBD2; J gene: TRBJ2-1
CDR3 DNA: TGTGCCAGCAGCGTAGGGGGCTCAAATTCACCCCTCCACTTT; CDR3 protein: CASSVGGSNSPLHF; clone size: NA; V gene: TRBV9; D gene: NA; J gene: TRBJ1-6
CDR3 DNA: TGTGCCAGCAGTTCGACTAGCGGGCCGAACACCGGGGAGCTGTTTTTT; CDR3 protein: CASSSTSGPNTGELFF; clone size: many; V gene: TRBV7-6; D gene: TRBD2; J gene: TRBJ2-2
CDR3 DNA: TGTGCCAGCAGATTACCCCCGACAGGGTTCACCCGGAACACAGATACGCAGTATTTT; CDR3 protein: CASRLPPTGFTRNTDTQYF; clone size: few; V gene: TRBV6-2/TRBV6-3; D gene: TRBD1; J gene: TRBJ2-3
CDR3 DNA: TGCAGCGTTCCTGACAGGGTGAATGGCTACACCTTC; CDR3 protein: CSVPDRVNGYTF; clone size: few; V gene: TRBV29-1; D gene: TRBD1; J gene: TRBJ1-2
CDR3 DNA: TGTGCCATCACTGGACCGGGAAGCTCTGGAAACACCATATATTTT; CDR3 protein: CAITGPGSSGNTIYF; clone size: NA; V gene: TRBV10-3; D gene: NA; J gene: TRBJ1-3
CDR3 DNA: TGTGCCAGCAGCTTAGGGGTTGCCACTGAAGCTTTCTTT; CDR3 protein: CASSLGVATEAFF; clone size: NA; V gene: TRBV7-6; D gene: NA; J gene: TRBJ1-1
CDR3 DNA: TGTGCCAGCAGCCTCAGTTGGGGAAACACCATATATTTT; CDR3 protein: CASSLSWGNTIYF; clone size: few; V gene: TRBV14; D gene: NA; J gene: TRBJ1-3
CDR3 DNA: TGTGCCAGCAGCGGGCCAGGGGGGCGGTACACTGAAGCTTTCTTT; CDR3 protein: CASSGPGGRYTEAFF; clone size: NA; V gene: TRBV9; D gene: TRBD1; J gene: TRBJ1-1
CDR3 DNA: TGCAGTGCTCTAAAGCGGGGGGGGCCAGATACGCAGTATTTT; CDR3 protein: CSALKRGGPDTQYF; clone size: NA; V gene: TRBV20-1; D gene: TRBD2; J gene: TRBJ2-3
CDR3 DNA: TGTGCCACCAGATGGGACAGGGTGAATCAGCCCCAGCATTTT; CDR3 protein: CATRWDRVNQPQHF; clone size: NA; V gene: TRBV15; D gene: TRBD1; J gene: TRBJ1-5
CDR3 DNA: TGTGCCAGCAGTTACCGCCGGGGCAGGGCGAACACTGAAGCTTTCTTT; CDR3 protein: CASSYRRGRANTEAFF; clone size: few; V gene: TRBV6-5; D gene: NA; J gene: TRBJ1-1
CDR3 DNA: TGTGCCAGCAGCCAACAAGCGGGGGAGTACAATGAGCAGTTCTTC; CDR3 protein: CASSQQAGEYNEQFF; clone size: many; V gene: TRBV7-6; D gene: TRBD2; J gene: TRBJ2-1
CDR3 DNA: TGTGCCAGCAGTTTAACTACGGGGGGCAATCTCTATGGCTACACCTTC; CDR3 protein: CASSLTTGGNLYGYTF; clone size: NA; V gene: TRBV28; D gene: NA; J gene: TRBJ1-2
CDR3 DNA: TGTGCCAGCAGCTTATCCAGGGGGGAAGCTTTCTTT; CDR3 protein: CASSLSRGEAFF; clone size: NA; V gene: TRBV7-9; D gene: TRBD1; J gene: TRBJ1-1
CDR3 DNA: TGTGCTACAGAGGGGCCGGGAGGCACAGATACGCAGTATTTT; CDR3 protein: CATEGPGGTDTQYF; clone size: once; V gene: TRBV6-5; D gene: NA; J gene: TRBJ2-3
CDR3 DNA: TGCGCCAGCAGTGGATTCCCAGACGGTAGCTCCTACAATGAGCAGTTCTTC; CDR3 protein: CASSGFPDGSSYNEQFF; clone size: few; V gene: TRBV10-1; D gene: NA; J gene: TRBJ2-1
CDR3 DNA: TGTGCCAGCAGCCGTGGTACCTCCTACGAGCAGTACTTC; CDR3 protein: CASSRGTSYEQYF; clone size: many; V gene: TRBV7-8; D gene: NA; J gene: TRBJ2-7
CDR3 DNA: TGTGCCACCAGCCAGGGGGTCACAGATACGCAGTATTTT; CDR3 protein: CATSQGVTDTQYF; clone size: few; V gene: TRBV15; D gene: TRBD1; J gene: TRBJ2-3